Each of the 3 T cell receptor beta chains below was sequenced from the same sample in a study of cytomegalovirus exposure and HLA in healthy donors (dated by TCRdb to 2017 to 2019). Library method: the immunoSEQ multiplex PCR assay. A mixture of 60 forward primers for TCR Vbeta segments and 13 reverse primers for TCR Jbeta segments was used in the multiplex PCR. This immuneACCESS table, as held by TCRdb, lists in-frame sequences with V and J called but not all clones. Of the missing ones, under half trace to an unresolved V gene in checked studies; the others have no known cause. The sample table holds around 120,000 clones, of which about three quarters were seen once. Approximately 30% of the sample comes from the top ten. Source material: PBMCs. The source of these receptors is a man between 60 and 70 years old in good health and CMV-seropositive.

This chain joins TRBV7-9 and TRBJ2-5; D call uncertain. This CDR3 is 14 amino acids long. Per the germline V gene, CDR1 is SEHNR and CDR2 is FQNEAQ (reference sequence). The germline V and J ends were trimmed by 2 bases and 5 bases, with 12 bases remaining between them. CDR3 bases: TGTGCCAGCAGCTTAACAGTAGGAAGGGAGACCCAGTACTTC. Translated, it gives CASSLTVGRETQYF. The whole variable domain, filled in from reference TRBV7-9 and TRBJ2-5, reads DTGVSQNPRHKITKRGQNVTFRCDPISEHNRLYWYRQTLGQGPEFLTYFQNEAQLEKSRLLSDRFSAERPKGSFSTLEIQRTEQGDSAMYLCASSLTVGRETQYFGPGTRLLVL.

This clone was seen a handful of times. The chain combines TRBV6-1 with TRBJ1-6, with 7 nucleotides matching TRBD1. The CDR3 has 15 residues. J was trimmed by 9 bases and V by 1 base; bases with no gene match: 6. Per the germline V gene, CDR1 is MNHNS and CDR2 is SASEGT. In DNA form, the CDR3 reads TGTGCCAGCAGTGAAGTTAACAGGGGTGGTTCACCCCTCCACTTT. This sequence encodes CASSEVNRGGSPLHF.

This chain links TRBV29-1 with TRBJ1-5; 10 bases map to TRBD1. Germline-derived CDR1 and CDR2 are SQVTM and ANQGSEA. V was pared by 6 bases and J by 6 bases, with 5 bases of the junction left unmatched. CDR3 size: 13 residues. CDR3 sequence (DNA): TGCAGCGTCGCGGACAGGGGGGGTCAGCCCCAGCATTTT. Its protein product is CSVADRGGQPQHF.